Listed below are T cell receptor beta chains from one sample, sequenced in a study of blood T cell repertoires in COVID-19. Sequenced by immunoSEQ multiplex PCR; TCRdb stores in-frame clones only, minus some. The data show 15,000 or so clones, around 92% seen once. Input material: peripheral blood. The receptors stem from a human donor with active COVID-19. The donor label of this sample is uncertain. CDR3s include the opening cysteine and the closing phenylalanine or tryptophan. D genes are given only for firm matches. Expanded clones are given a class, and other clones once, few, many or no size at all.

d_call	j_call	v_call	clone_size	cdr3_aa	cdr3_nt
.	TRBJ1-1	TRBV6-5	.	CASTGRNTEAFF	TGTGCCAGCACAGGGCGTAACACTGAAGCTTTCTTT
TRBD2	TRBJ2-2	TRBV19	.	CASSIGGLAGNTGELFF	TGTGCCAGTAGTATAGGGGGACTAGCGGGGAACACCGGGGAGCTGTTTTTT
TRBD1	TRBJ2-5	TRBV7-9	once	CASRDRTGAQETQYF	TGTGCCAGCAGAGATCGGACAGGGGCCCAAGAGACCCAGTACTTC
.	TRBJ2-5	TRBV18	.	CASSPDRQETQYF	TGTGCCAGCTCACCGGACAGACAAGAGACCCAGTACTTC
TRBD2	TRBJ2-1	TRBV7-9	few	CASSSFTSGGYNEQFF	TGTGCCAGCAGTTCTTTCACTAGCGGGGGGTACAATGAGCAGTTCTTC
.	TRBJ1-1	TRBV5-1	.	CASSLRGENTEAFF	TGCGCCAGCAGCTTGAGGGGCGAAAACACTGAAGCTTTCTTT
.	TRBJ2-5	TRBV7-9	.	CASSLDIQETQYF	TGTGCCAGCAGCTTAGACATCCAAGAGACCCAGTACTTC
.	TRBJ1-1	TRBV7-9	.	CASSLGGPTEAFF	TGTGCCAGCAGCTTAGGGGGCCCCACTGAAGCTTTCTTT
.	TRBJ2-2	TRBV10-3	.	CAISLRVSGELFF	TGTGCCATCAGTTTACGGGTCTCCGGGGAGCTGTTTTTT
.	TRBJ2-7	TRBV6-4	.	CASSWGCNYEQYF	TGTGCCAGCAGTTGGGGCTGCAACTACGAGCAGTACTTC
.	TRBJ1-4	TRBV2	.	CASSAAGMYEKLFF	TGTGCCAGCAGTGCGGCAGGGATGTATGAAAAACTGTTTTTT
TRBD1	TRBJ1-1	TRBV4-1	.	CASSQPGGKNTEAFF	TGCGCCAGCAGCCAACCAGGGGGCAAGAACACTGAAGCTTTCTTT
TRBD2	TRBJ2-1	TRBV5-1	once	CASSLLAGTYNEQFF	TGCGCCAGCAGCTTGCTAGCGGGAACCTACAATGAGCAGTTCTTC
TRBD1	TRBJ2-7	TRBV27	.	CASSFRTGQNEQYF	TGTGCCAGCAGTTTTCGGACAGGGCAGAACGAGCAGTACTTC
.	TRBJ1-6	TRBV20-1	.	CSARAGSPLHF	TGCAGTGCTAGAGCGGGGTCACCCCTCCACTTT
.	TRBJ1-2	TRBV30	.	CAWGGAIGYTF	TGTGCCTGGGGAGGGGCAATTGGCTACACCTTC
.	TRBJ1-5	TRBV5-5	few	CASSLNPGNQPQHF	TGTGCCAGCAGCTTGAACCCGGGCAATCAGCCCCAGCATTTT
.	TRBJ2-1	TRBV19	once	CASSLRQDPYNEQFF	TGTGCCAGTAGTCTCAGACAGGATCCGTACAATGAGCAGTTCTTC
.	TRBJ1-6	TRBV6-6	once	CASSYSFGDNSPLHF	TGTGCCAGCAGTTACTCCTTCGGGGATAATTCACCCCTCCACTTT
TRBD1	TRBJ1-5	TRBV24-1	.	CATSDSGQGNQPQHF	TGTGCCACCAGTGATTCGGGACAGGGCAATCAGCCCCAGCATTTT
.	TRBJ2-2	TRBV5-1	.	CASRSFPTTGELFF	TGCGCCAGCAGGTCCTTTCCAACTACCGGGGAGCTGTTTTTT
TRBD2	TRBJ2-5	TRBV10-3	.	CAISESVVGLAGGPRHGTQYF	TGTGCCATCAGTGAGTCAGTGGTTGGACTAGCGGGGGGCCCCCGACATGGGACCCAGTACTTC
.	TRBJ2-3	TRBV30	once	CAWSFPFLPRTDTQYF	TGTGCCTGGAGTTTCCCATTCCTACCACGCACAGATACGCAGTATTTT
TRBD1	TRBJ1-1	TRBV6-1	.	CASSEAGTGEMNTEAFF	TGTGCCAGCAGTGAAGCCGGGACAGGGGAGATGAACACTGAAGCTTTCTTT
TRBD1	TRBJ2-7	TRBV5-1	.	CASSLAQGNYEQYF	TGCGCCAGCAGCTTGGCACAGGGGAACTACGAGCAGTACTTC
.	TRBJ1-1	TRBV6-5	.	CASSYSSRATEAFF	TGTGCCAGCAGTTACTCGAGCAGGGCGACTGAAGCTTTCTTT
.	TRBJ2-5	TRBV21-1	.	CASSKDWTTQETQYF	TGTGCCAGCAGCAAAGATTGGACTACCCAAGAGACCCAGTACTTC
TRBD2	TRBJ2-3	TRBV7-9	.	CASSPGLAGKDTQYF	TGTGCCAGCAGCCCGGGACTAGCGGGGAAGGATACGCAGTATTTT
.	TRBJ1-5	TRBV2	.	CASAVLAGSNQPQHF	TGTGCCAGCGCGGTCCTTGCGGGGAGCAATCAGCCCCAGCATTTT
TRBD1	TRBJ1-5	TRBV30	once	CAWSVQGSQPQHF	TGTGCCTGGAGTGTACAGGGGAGTCAGCCCCAGCATTTT
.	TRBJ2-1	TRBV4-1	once	CASSQVGRYNEQFF	TGCGCCAGCAGCCAAGTGGGGCGCTACAATGAGCAGTTCTTC
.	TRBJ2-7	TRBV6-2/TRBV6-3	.	CASSTGDFYEQYF	TGTGCCAGCAGTACAGGGGACTTCTACGAGCAGTACTTC
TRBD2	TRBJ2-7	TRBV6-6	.	CASSAEGAPGLASNSYEQYF	TGTGCCAGCAGCGCCGAGGGGGCACCGGGACTAGCGTCTAACTCCTACGAGCAGTACTTC
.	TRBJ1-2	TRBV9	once	CASSVGANPGSGYTF	TGTGCCAGCAGCGTAGGGGCGAACCCAGGCTCTGGCTACACCTTC